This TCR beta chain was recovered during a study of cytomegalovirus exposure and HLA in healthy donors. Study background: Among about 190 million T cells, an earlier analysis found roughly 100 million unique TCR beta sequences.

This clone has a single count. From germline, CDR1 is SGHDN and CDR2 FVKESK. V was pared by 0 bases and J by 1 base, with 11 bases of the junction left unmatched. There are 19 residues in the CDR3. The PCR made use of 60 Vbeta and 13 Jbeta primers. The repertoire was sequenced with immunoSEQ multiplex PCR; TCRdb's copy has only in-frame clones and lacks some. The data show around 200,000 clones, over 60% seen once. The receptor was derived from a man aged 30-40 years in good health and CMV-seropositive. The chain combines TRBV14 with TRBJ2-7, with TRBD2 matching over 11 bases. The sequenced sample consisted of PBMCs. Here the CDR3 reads CASSQELGLAGGRSYEQYF. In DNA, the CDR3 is TGTGCCAGCAGCCAAGAACTAGGGCTAGCGGGAGGCAGGTCCTACGAGCAGTACTTC.